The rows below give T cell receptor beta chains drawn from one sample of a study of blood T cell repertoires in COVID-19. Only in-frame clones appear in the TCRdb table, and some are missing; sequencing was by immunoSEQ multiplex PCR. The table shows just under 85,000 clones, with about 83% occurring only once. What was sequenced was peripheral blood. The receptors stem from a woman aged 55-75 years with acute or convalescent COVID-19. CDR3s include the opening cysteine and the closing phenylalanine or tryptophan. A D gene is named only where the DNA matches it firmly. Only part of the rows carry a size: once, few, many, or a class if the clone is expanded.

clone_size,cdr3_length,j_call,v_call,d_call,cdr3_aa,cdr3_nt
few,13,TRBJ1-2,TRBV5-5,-,CASSRDTLYGYTF,TGTGCCAGCAGCCGGGACACACTCTATGGCTACACCTTC
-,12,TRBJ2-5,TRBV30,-,CAWSATRETQYF,TGTGCCTGGAGTGCAACCAGAGAGACCCAGTACTTC
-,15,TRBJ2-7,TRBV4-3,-,CASSQATESSYEQYF,TGCGCCAGCAGCCAAGCAACAGAGAGCTCCTACGAGCAGTACTTC
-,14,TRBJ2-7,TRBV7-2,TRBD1,CASSLMGQHYEQYF,TGTGCCAGCAGCTTAATGGGACAGCACTACGAGCAGTACTTC
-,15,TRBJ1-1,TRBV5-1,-,CASSLAGGYSTEAFF,TGCGCCAGCAGCTTGGCGGGGGGATATAGCACTGAAGCTTTCTTT
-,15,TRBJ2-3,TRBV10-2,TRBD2,CASRLAGGGSDTQYF,TGCGCCAGCAGACTAGCGGGAGGAGGGTCAGATACGCAGTATTTT
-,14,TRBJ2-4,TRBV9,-,CASSVDPRGGIQYF,TGTGCCAGCAGCGTAGATCCGCGGGGCGGCATTCAGTACTTC
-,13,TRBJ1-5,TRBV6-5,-,CASSPGVFQPQHF,TGTGCCAGCAGCCCCGGGGTCTTTCAGCCCCAGCATTTT
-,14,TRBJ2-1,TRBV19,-,CASSSSALTDEQFF,TGTGCCAGTAGTTCTAGCGCTTTAACGGATGAGCAGTTCTTC
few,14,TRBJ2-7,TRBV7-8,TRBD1,CASSGRDSSYEQYF,TGTGCCAGCAGCGGCCGGGACAGCTCCTACGAGCAGTACTTC
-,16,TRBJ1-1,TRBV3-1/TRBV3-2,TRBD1,CASSQDGRGSNTEAFF,TGTGCCAGCAGCCAAGATGGCAGGGGGTCAAACACTGAAGCTTTCTTT
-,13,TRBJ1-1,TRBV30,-,CAWNPFGNTEAFF,TGTGCCTGGAACCCGTTCGGGAACACTGAAGCTTTCTTT
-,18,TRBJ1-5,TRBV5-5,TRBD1,CASSFETGGAGNNQPQHF,TGTGCCAGCAGCTTTGAGACAGGGGGCGCGGGGAACAATCAGCCCCAGCATTTT
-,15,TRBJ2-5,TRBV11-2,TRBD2,CASSLGTSGKETQYF,TGTGCCAGCAGCTTAGGGACTAGCGGGAAGGAGACCCAGTACTTC
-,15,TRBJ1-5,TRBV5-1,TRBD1,CASSGGTGNGQPQHF,TGCGCCAGCAGCGGCGGGACAGGGAATGGTCAGCCCCAGCATTTT
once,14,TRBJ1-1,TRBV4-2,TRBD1,CASSPDRVNTEAFF,TGTGCCAGCAGCCCCGACAGGGTGAACACTGAAGCTTTCTTT
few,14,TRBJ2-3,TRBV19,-,CASSHRDRTDTQYF,TGTGCCAGCTCTCACAGGGACCGCACAGATACGCAGTATTTT
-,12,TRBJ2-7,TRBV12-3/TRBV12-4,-,CASSQIYYEQYF,TGTGCCAGCAGTCAGATATACTACGAGCAGTACTTC
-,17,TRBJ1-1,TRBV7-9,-,CASSLAGGTGENTEAFF,TGTGCCAGCAGCTTAGCCGGCGGGACTGGGGAGAACACTGAAGCTTTCTTT
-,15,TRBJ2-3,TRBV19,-,CASSQDGTEGYTQYF,TGTGCCAGTAGTCAGGACGGTACAGAGGGTTATACGCAGTATTTT
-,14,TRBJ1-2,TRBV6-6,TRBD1,CASSMDRGNYGYTF,TGTGCCAGCAGCATGGACAGGGGAAACTATGGCTACACCTTC
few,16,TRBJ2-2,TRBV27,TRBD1,CASSRRDRGGTGELFF,TGTGCCAGCAGTAGGCGGGACAGGGGAGGCACCGGGGAGCTGTTTTTT
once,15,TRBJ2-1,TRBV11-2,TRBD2,CASSMGLAGGGEQFF,TGTGCCAGCAGCATGGGACTAGCGGGAGGGGGTGAGCAGTTCTTC
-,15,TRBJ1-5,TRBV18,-,CASSQDGGVYQPQHF,TGTGCCAGCTCACAAGACGGGGGGGTTTATCAGCCCCAGCATTTT
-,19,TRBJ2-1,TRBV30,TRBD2,CAWSVRPLAGGSSYNEQFF,TGTGCCTGGAGTGTTCGACCCCTAGCGGGGGGGTCCTCCTACAATGAGCAGTTCTTC
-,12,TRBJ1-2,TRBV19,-,CASTPEGGSSTF,TGTGCCAGTACCCCAGAGGGAGGGTCGAGCACCTTC
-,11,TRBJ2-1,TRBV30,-,CAWSVRRDAFF,TGTGCCTGGAGTGTACGGCGGGATGCGTTCTTC
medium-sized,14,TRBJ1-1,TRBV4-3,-,CASSQSLGGVEAFF,TGCGCCAGCAGCCAAAGTCTCGGGGGAGTTGAAGCTTTCTTT
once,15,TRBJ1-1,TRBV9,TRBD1,CASSAYRGQNTEAFF,TGTGCCAGCAGCGCCTACAGGGGTCAGAACACTGAAGCTTTCTTT
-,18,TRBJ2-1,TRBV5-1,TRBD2,CASSLTASGPSSYNEQFF,TGCGCCAGCAGCTTGACGGCTAGCGGGCCGAGCTCCTACAATGAGCAGTTCTTC
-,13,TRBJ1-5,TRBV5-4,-,CASSFAGNQPQHF,TGTGCCAGCAGCTTCGCGGGGAATCAGCCCCAGCATTTT
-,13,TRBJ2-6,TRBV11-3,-,CASSPGEANVLTF,TGTGCCAGCAGCCCCGGGGAGGCCAACGTCCTGACTTTC
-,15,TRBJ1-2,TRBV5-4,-,CASSLTGQVIYGYTF,TGTGCCAGCAGCTTGACAGGGCAGGTAATCTATGGCTACACCTTC
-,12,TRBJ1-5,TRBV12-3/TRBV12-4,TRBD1,CASRTGDQPQHF,TGTGCCAGCAGGACAGGGGATCAGCCCCAGCATTTT
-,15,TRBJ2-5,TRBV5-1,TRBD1,CASKSAGGALETQYF,TGCGCCAGCAAGAGTGCAGGGGGCGCGTTAGAGACCCAGTACTTC
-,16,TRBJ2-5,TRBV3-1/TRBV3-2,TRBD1,CASSDRIRGSQETQYF,TGTGCCAGCAGCGATCGGATCAGGGGGAGCCAAGAGACCCAGTACTTC
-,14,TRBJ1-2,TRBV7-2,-,CASSLGMDIHGYTF,TGTGCCAGCAGCTTAGGAATGGACATCCATGGCTACACCTTC
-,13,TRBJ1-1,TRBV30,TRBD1,CAWTRGTETEAFF,TGTGCCTGGACCCGAGGGACAGAGACTGAAGCTTTCTTT
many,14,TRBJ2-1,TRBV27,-,CASSLSAVLNEQFF,TGTGCCAGCAGTTTATCGGCAGTTCTCAATGAGCAGTTCTTC
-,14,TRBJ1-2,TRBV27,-,CASSLTRRDYGYTF,TGTGCCAGCAGTTTAACAAGGCGGGACTATGGCTACACCTTC
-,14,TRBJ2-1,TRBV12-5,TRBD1,CASGSRTGRNEQFF,TGTGCTAGTGGTTCCAGGACAGGGAGGAATGAGCAGTTCTTC
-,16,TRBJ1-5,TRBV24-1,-,CATSSGGSYSNQPQHF,TGTGCCACCTCGTCCGGAGGGTCTTATAGCAATCAGCCCCAGCATTTT
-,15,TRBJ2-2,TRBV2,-,CASKGVGKVSEELFF,TGTGCCAGCAAAGGGGTGGGAAAAGTGTCCGAGGAGCTGTTTTTT
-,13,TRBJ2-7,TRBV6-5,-,CAFDSGITYEQYF,TGTGCTTTCGACTCCGGGATAACCTACGAGCAGTACTTC
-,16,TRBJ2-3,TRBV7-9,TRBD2,CASSVERGAITDTQYF,TGTGCCAGCAGCGTCGAGCGGGGGGCTATCACAGATACGCAGTATTTT
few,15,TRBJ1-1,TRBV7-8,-,CASSGIRGLNTEAFF,TGTGCCAGCAGCGGCATCAGGGGATTGAACACTGAAGCTTTCTTT
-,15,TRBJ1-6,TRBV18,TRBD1,CASSPGQGANSPLHF,TGTGCCAGCTCACCTGGACAGGGGGCAAATTCACCCCTCCACTTT
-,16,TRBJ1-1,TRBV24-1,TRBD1,CATSDPGGGASAEAFF,TGTGCCACCAGTGATCCTGGAGGGGGCGCTTCGGCTGAAGCTTTCTTT